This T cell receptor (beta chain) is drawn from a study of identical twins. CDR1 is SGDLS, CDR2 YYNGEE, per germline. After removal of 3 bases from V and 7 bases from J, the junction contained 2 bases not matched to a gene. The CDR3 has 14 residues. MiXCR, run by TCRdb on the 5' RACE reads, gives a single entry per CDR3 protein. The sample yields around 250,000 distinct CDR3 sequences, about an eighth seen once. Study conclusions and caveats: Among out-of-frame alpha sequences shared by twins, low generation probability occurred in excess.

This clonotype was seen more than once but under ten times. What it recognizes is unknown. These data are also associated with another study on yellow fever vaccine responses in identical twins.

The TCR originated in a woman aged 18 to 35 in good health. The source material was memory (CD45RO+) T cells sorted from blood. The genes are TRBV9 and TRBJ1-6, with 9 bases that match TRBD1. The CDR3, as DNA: TGTGCCAGCAGCGCGGGGACAGGGAATTCACCCCTCCACTTT. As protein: CASSAGTGNSPLHF.